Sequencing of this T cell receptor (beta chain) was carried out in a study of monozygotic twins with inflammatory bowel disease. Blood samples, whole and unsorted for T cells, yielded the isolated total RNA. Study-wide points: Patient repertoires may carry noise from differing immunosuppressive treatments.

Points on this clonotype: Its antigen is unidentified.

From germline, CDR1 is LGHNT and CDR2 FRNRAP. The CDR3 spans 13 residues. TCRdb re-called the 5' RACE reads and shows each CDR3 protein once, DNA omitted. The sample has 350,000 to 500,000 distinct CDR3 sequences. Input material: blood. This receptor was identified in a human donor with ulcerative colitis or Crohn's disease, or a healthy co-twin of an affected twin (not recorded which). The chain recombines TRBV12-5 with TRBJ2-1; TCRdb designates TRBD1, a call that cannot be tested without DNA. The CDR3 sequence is CASGLNPSSEQFF.